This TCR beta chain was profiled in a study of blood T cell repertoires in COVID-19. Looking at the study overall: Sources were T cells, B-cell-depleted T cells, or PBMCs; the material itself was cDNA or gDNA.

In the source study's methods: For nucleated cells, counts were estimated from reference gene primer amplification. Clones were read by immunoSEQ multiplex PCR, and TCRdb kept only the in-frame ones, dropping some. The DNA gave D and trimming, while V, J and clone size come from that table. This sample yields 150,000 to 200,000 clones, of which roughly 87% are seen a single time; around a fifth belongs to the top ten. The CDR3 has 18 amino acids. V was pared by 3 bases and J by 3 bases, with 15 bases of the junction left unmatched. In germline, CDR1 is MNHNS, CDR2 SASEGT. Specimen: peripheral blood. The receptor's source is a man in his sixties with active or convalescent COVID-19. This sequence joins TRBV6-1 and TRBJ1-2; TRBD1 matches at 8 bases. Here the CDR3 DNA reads TGTGCCAGCAGTGAGCGCTGGGGCAGGGGGCTTGGTCACTATGGCTACACCTTC. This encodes CASSERWGRGLGHYGYTF.